These 18 T cell receptor beta chains were sequenced from one sample in a study of blood T cell repertoires in COVID-19. Some clones are missing from TCRdb's copy, which holds only in-frame ones; the method was immunoSEQ multiplex PCR. The table has fewer than 350,000 clones, about nine tenths seen once. Sequencing used PBMCs or T cells enriched from blood (not recorded which). The receptors were gathered from a woman in her thirties with acute COVID-19.

The chain recombines TRBV6-1 with TRBJ2-1; D gene unclear. The CDR3 runs to 15 residues. Germline V gene lookup returns CDR1 MNHNS and CDR2 SASEGT. The ends were cut back, 0 bases at V and 4 bases at J, with 10 bases in the middle. The CDR3 loop reads CASSEAMADYNEQFF. CDR3 nucleotides: TGTGCCAGCAGTGAAGCAATGGCGGATTACAATGAGCAGTTCTTC.

This CDR3 is CASSMEGRGFYEQYF. The CDR3 DNA follows: TGTGCCAGCAGCATGGAGGGCAGGGGGTTTTACGAGCAGTACTTC. The chain uses TRBV3-1 (or the pseudogene TRBV3-2) and TRBJ2-7, with D maybe TRBD1 (7 bases). Germline lookup yields CDR1 LGHDT and CDR2 YNNKEL (reference sequence). V dropped 5 bases and J dropped 4 bases, with 18 bases sitting between them. The CDR3 loop spans 15 amino acids.

The chain has TRBV30 and TRBJ1-5; D is undetermined. The V end was cut by 0 bases, the J end by 2 bases, with 8 bases between. The CDR3 is made up of 14 amino acids. Germline CDR1 GTSNPN, CDR2 SVGIG (reference sequence). CDR3 protein: CAWSVQLGNQPQHF. The CDR3 DNA reads TGTGCCTGGAGTGTACAGCTGGGCAATCAGCCCCAGCATTTT.

The chain recombines TRBV7-6 with TRBJ2-7; TRBD1 is a possible D gene (5 bases). V was pared by 6 bases and J by 1 base, with 16 bases between. Germline V gene lookup returns CDR1 SGHVS and CDR2 FNYEAQ. This CDR3 spans 15 amino acids. CDR3 nucleotides: TGTGCCAGCAGTGATGACAGCAGTGAGTCCTACGAGCAGTACTTC. Residues: CASSDDSSESYEQYF.

The V call is TRBV7-2, the J call TRBJ1-1; no firm D call. This CDR3 region has 13 residues. V dropped 2 bases and J dropped 4 bases, with 8 bases sitting between them. CDR1 SGHTA and CDR2 FQGNSA come from the germline V gene. This chain's CDR3 is CASSLPYLTEAFF. As DNA, the CDR3 is TGTGCCAGCAGCTTACCCTACCTCACTGAAGCTTTCTTT.

CDR3 in DNA: TGTGCCAGCAGTCCGGACAGGGGGTCCTACGAGCAGTACTTC. Translation gives CASSPDRGSYEQYF. The chain is built from TRBV28 and TRBJ2-7; 10 bases agree with TRBD1. The germline gives CDR1 MDHEN, CDR2 SYDVKM. The CDR3 sequence is 14 residues long. V was clipped by 5 bases and J by 1 base; unmatched bases: 2.

This rearrangement joins TRBV29-1 to TRBJ1-4, with a possible D match to TRBD1 (5 bases). The CDR3 loop spans 13 amino acids. Per germline, CDR1 SQVTM and CDR2 ANQGSEA. The CDR3 DNA reads TGCAGTAGTCAGGGAGGTCCTAATGAAAAACTGTTTTTT. The encoded protein is CSSQGGPNEKLFF. Complete variable domain (other parts from reference TRBV29-1 and TRBJ1-4): SAVISQKPSRDICQRGTSLTIQCQVDSQVTMMFWYRQQPGQSLTLIATANQGSEATYESGFVIDKFPISRPNLTFSTLTVSNMSPEDSSIYLCSSQGGPNEKLFFGSGTQLSVL.

The genes are TRBV9 and TRBJ2-5, with 8 bases fitting TRBD2. The CDR3 spans 13 residues. CDR1 and CDR2 (germline): SGDLS, YYNGEE. V was clipped by 4 bases and J by 4 bases; unmatched bases: 3. CDR3 bases: TGTGCCAGCAGCATAAGCGGGGGAGAGACCCAGTACTTC. It is translated as CASSISGGETQYF. Full variable domain (outside the CDR3, taken from reference TRBV9 and TRBJ2-5): DSGVTQTPKHLITATGQRVTLRCSPRSGDLSVYWYQQSLDQGLQFLIQYYNGEERAKGNILERFSAQQFPDLHSELNLSSLELGDSALYFCASSISGGETQYFGPGTRLLVL.

Comment on this clone: The same CDR3 can be traced to other DNA sequences in this sample. This sequence joins TRBV11-2 and TRBJ2-5; D might be TRBD2 (5 bases). The CDR3 covers 13 residues. In germline, CDR1 is SGHAT, CDR2 FQNNGV. The V end lost 1 base, the J end lost 4 bases, and 7 bases lay between the germline ends. The CDR3 sequence: CASSLVGGETQYF. The CDR3 DNA sequence: TGTGCCAGCAGCTTAGTTGGAGGAGAGACCCAGTACTTC. Filled out from reference TRBV11-2 and TRBJ2-5, the complete variable domain reads EAGVAQSPRYKIIEKRQSVAFWCNPISGHATLYWYQQILGQGPKLLIQFQNNGVVDDSQLPKDRFSAERLKGVDSTLKIQPAKLEDSAVYLCASSLVGGETQYFGPGTRLLVL.

The J gene is TRBJ2-1, the V gene TRBV3-1 (or the pseudogene TRBV3-2); maybe TRBD2 (5 bases). Trimming removed 0 bases at V and 9 bases at J, with 15 bases between. This CDR3 is built from 15 residues. Germline V gene lookup returns CDR1 LGHDT and CDR2 YNNKEL (reference sequence). The CDR3 DNA is TGTGCCAGCAGCCAAGACGTTAGTAGCGTAGGTGAGCAGTTCTTC. This sequence encodes CASSQDVSSVGEQFF.

The chain has TRBV2 and TRBJ1-6; D is perhaps TRBD1 (6 bases). CDR3 length equals 15 residues. Germline assignment: CDR1 SNHLY and CDR2 FYNNEI. V was cut by 2 bases and J by 8 bases, with 13 bases left in between. The chain's CDR3 is CASSEFGQGHSPLHF. Here the CDR3 DNA reads TGTGCCAGCAGTGAATTCGGCCAGGGGCATTCACCCCTCCACTTT.

The rearrangement joins TRBV3-1 (or the pseudogene TRBV3-2) to TRBJ2-7, with D tentatively TRBD2 (5 bases). This CDR3 spans 15 amino acids. Germline values: CDR1 LGHDT, CDR2 YNNKEL (reference sequence). Trimming pared 0 bases from V and 0 bases from J, leaving 9 bases between. The CDR3 loop is CASSQDGGSSYEQYF. For the CDR3, the DNA is TGTGCCAGCAGCCAAGATGGTGGGAGCTCCTACGAGCAGTACTTC.

This clone was counted many times. This chain links TRBV6-5 with TRBJ1-2; D unclear. Germline assignment: CDR1 MNHEY and CDR2 SVGAGI. V lost 8 bases to trimming and J lost 2 bases, with 15 bases between them. The CDR3 extends over 14 amino acids. CDR3 region: CASRPLAGNYGYTF. In DNA form, the CDR3 reads TGTGCCAGCCGCCCCCTGGCAGGCAACTATGGCTACACCTTC.

V is TRBV2 and J is TRBJ2-1; 11 bases align to TRBD2. CDR1 is SNHLY, CDR2 FYNNEI, per germline. This CDR3 has 17 amino acids. Losses at the gene ends were 0 bases for V and 3 bases for J; bases not matched to a gene: 4. CDR3 sequence: CASSEALGLAVYNEQFF. In DNA form, the CDR3 reads TGTGCCAGCAGTGAAGCTTTGGGACTAGCGGTCTACAATGAGCAGTTCTTC. Variable domain in full (rest from reference TRBV2 and TRBJ2-1): EPEVTQTPSHQVTQMGQEVILRCVPISNHLYFYWYRQILGQKVEFLVSFYNNEISEKSEIFDDQFSVERPDGSNFTLKIRSTKLEDSAMYFCASSEALGLAVYNEQFFGPGTRLTVL.

V and J are TRBV5-1 and TRBJ1-3, with 12 positions matching TRBD1. Unmatched junction bases numbered 10, after V lost 4 bases and J lost 8 bases. There are 16 residues in the CDR3. Germline lookup yields CDR1 SGHRS and CDR2 YFSETQ. The CDR3 here is CASSLGTGGLTYTIYF. CDR3 bases: TGCGCCAGCAGCCTCGGGACAGGGGGCCTGACGTACACCATATATTTT.

The chain recombines TRBV12-5 with TRBJ2-1, with 15 bases lining up with TRBD2. V dropped 6 bases and J dropped 8; count of bases not matched to a gene: 5. The CDR3 extends over 15 amino acids. Germline V gene lookup returns CDR1 LGHNT and CDR2 FRNRAP. The CDR3 bases are TGTGCTAGTGGCAAAGGACTAGCGGGAGGGGATGAGCAGTTCTTC. As protein: CASGKGLAGGDEQFF.

The chain recombines TRBV13 with TRBJ2-7; TRBD1 agrees at 8 bases. Unmatched junction bases numbered 7, after V lost 5 bases and J lost 4 bases. The CDR3 has 14 residues. CDR1 is PRHDT, CDR2 FYEKMQ, per germline (reference sequence). The CDR3 protein is CASSGQGAPYEQYF. The CDR3 DNA reads TGTGCCAGCAGCGGCCAGGGGGCGCCGTACGAGCAGTACTTC.

This chain links TRBV10-3 with TRBJ2-7, with D perhaps TRBD1 (5 bases). V lost 7 bases, J lost 0 bases, and 13 bases lay in between. The germline V gene has CDR1 ENHRY and CDR2 SYGVKD. The CDR3 consists of 14 residues. The CDR3 spells CAINPKGSSYEQYF. The CDR3 DNA sequence: TGTGCCATCAACCCTAAGGGGTCCTCCTACGAGCAGTACTTC.